This entry lists 20 T cell receptor beta chains sequenced from one sample in a study of blood T cell repertoires in COVID-19. Profiled with immunoSEQ multiplex PCR; TCRdb holds only in-frame clones, not every one. The sample lists some 260,000 clones; 88% were seen once. The specimen was peripheral blood. The receptors were sampled from a middle-aged woman who had recovered from COVID-19.

The chain combines TRBV7-9 with TRBJ2-1, with 11 positions matching TRBD2. The CDR3 spans 15 residues. V trimming: 5 bases; J trimming: 11 bases; junction bases outside the gene matches: 11. Germline assignment: CDR1 SEHNR and CDR2 FQNEAQ (reference sequence). DNA for the CDR3: TGTGCCAGCAGCCCGCGGACTAGCGGGCCCCCCCAGCAGTTCTTC. This codes for CASSPRTSGPPQQFF.

The V call is TRBV19, the J call TRBJ2-7; tentatively, D is TRBD2 (6 bases). Trimming took 5 bases from V and 1 from J, leaving 15 bases between them. Per the germline V gene, CDR1 is LNHDA and CDR2 is SQIVND (reference sequence). The CDR3 consists of 15 residues. The CDR3 DNA reads as TGTGCCAGTAGTCCCCGGGACTTGGGGTCCTACGAGCAGTACTTC. It specifies CASSPRDLGSYEQYF.

V gene TRBV5-1 combines with J gene TRBJ2-1; 8 nucleotides align to TRBD1. This CDR3 spans 14 amino acids. The V segment lost 4 bases and the J segment 4 bases; nucleotides outside the gene matches: 4. Germline loops: CDR1 SGHRS, CDR2 YFSETQ. CDR3 nucleotides: TGCGCCAGCAGCCAGCGACAGGGGTACAATGAGCAGTTCTTC. It yields the protein CASSQRQGYNEQFF.

The chain carries TRBV7-6 and TRBJ2-1; TRBD2 aligns across 9 bases. J was trimmed by 8 bases and V by 5 bases; bases with no gene match: 13. The CDR3 has 16 residues. Germline V CDR1 and CDR2: SGHVS, FNYEAQ. CDR3 protein: CASSIRGSGSADEQFF. The CDR3 DNA follows: TGTGCCAGCAGCATCCGGGGTAGCGGGAGCGCGGATGAGCAGTTCTTC.

This clone showed up just a few times. This chain joins TRBV7-9 and TRBJ2-1; 10 bases map to TRBD2. Germline V CDR1 and CDR2: SEHNR, FQNEAQ (reference sequence). Germline trimming cut 6 bases from V and 2 bases from J; bases unmatched to any gene: 4. CDR3 length equals 15 residues. The CDR3 is CASRTSGRAYNEQFF. CDR3 bases: TGTGCCAGCAGGACGAGCGGGAGGGCCTACAATGAGCAGTTCTTC. Full variable domain (missing parts from reference TRBV7-9 and TRBJ2-1): DTGVSQNPRHKITKRGQNVTFRCDPISEHNRLYWYRQTLGQGPEFLTYFQNEAQLEKSRLLSDRFSAERPKGSFSTLEIQRTEQGDSAMYLCASRTSGRAYNEQFFGPGTRLTVL.

V and J are TRBV13 and TRBJ2-3; D is perhaps TRBD2 (5 bases). Trimming pared 6 bases from V and 6 bases from J, leaving 10 bases between. Per the germline V gene, CDR1 is PRHDT and CDR2 is FYEKMQ (reference sequence). There are 12 residues in the CDR3. The CDR3 DNA reads TGTGCCAGCAGTCGTCCGGGGGATACGCAGTATTTT. Translated: CASSRPGDTQYF. The full variable domain, in which reference TRBV13 and TRBJ2-3 provide the parts outside the CDR3, is AAGVIQSPRHLIKEKRETATLKCYPIPRHDTVYWYQQGPGQDPQFLISFYEKMQSDKGSIPDRFSAQQFSDYHSELNMSSLELGDSALYFCASSRPGDTQYFGPGTRLTVL.

The chain couples TRBV11-2 to TRBJ2-2, with 8 bases that match TRBD2. This CDR3 comprises 14 residues. CDR1 and CDR2 from the germline V gene are SGHAT and FQNNGV. The junction had 6 bases not matched to a gene; V was cut back by 2 bases and J by 10 bases. This CDR3 reads CASSLPQRELELFF. The CDR3 DNA follows: TGTGCCAGCAGCTTACCACAGCGGGAGTTGGAGCTGTTTTTT. Full variable domain (missing parts from reference TRBV11-2 and TRBJ2-2): EAGVAQSPRYKIIEKRQSVAFWCNPISGHATLYWYQQILGQGPKLLIQFQNNGVVDDSQLPKDRFSAERLKGVDSTLKIQPAKLEDSAVYLCASSLPQRELELFFGEGSRLTVL.

This chain uses TRBV7-2 with TRBJ2-3; 12 bases align to TRBD2. Trimming at V came to 5 bases and at J to 5 bases, leaving 14 bases not matched to a gene. CDR1 and CDR2 from the germline V gene are SGHTA and FQGNSA. This CDR3 comprises 18 residues. CDR3 residues: CASSPASSGRVFGDTQYF. CDR3 DNA sequence: TGTGCCAGCAGCCCGGCCTCTAGCGGGAGGGTTTTCGGAGATACGCAGTATTTT.

The CDR3 is CASSLGVADSYNEQFF. CDR3 coding DNA: TGTGCCAGCAGCTTGGGCGTAGCGGACTCCTACAATGAGCAGTTCTTC. The chain combines TRBV5-6 with TRBJ2-1; possible D gene TRBD2, 6 bases. V lost 0 bases, J lost 0 bases, and 10 bases lay in between. Germline CDR1 reads SGHDT; CDR2 reads YYEEEE. CDR3 length equals 16 residues.

This clone was detected only once. The chain joins TRBV5-4 to TRBJ2-7; D may be TRBD2 (6 bases). The CDR3 extends over 14 amino acids. Germline values: CDR1 SGHNT, CDR2 YYREEE (reference sequence). V lost 4 bases and J lost 2, with 13 bases in between. The CDR3 coding sequence is TGTGCCAGCAGCCGCCCTGGGGGGACCTACGAGCAGTACTTC. As protein: CASSRPGGTYEQYF.

J is TRBJ2-3 and V is TRBV4-1, with TRBD2 identical over 9 bases. The CDR3 is 15 amino acids. V trimming: 4 bases; J trimming: 3 bases; junction bases outside the gene matches: 5. Germline V gene sequence: CDR1 MGHRA, CDR2 YSYEKL. The CDR3 coding sequence is TGCGCCAGCAGCCGTAGCGGGAGAGGAACAGATACGCAGTATTTT. Translated, it gives CASSRSGRGTDTQYF.

The chain is built from TRBV2 and TRBJ2-2; possibly TRBD2 for D (5 bases). With 8 bases removed from V and 7 bases from J, the gap between germline ends came to 20 bases. Germline V gives CDR1 SNHLY, CDR2 FYNNEI. CDR3 length: 15 residues. CDR3 DNA sequence: TGTGCCAGCCGCCGGGGTGGGGTCGGCGGCGGGGAGCTGTTTTTT. Translating it yields CASRRGGVGGGELFF. The entire variable domain, with the rest obtained from reference TRBV2 and TRBJ2-2, is as follows: EPEVTQTPSHQVTQMGQEVILRCVPISNHLYFYWYRQILGQKVEFLVSFYNNEISEKSEIFDDQFSVERPDGSNFTLKIRSTKLEDSAMYFCASRRGGVGGGELFFGEGSRLTVL.

The chain couples TRBV5-4 to TRBJ2-1; 16 nucleotides match TRBD2. The CDR3 covers 17 residues. V was pared by 4 bases and J by 9 bases, with 10 bases of the junction left unmatched. The V gene's germline CDR1 is SGHNT and CDR2 YYREEE (reference sequence). CDR3 bases: TGTGCCAGCAGCACGGGACTAGCGGGAGGGGGTTGGGTTGAGCAGTTCTTC. Protein sequence: CASSTGLAGGGWVEQFF. Supplemented by reference TRBV5-4 and TRBJ2-1, the full variable domain reads ETGVTQSPTHLIKTRGQQVTLRCSSQSGHNTVSWYQQALGQGPQFIFQYYREEENGRGNFPPRFSGLQFPNYSSELNVNALELDDSALYLCASSTGLAGGGWVEQFFGPGTRLTVL.

The rearrangement links TRBV29-1 to TRBJ2-5; D perhaps matches TRBD2 (6 bases). CDR1 and CDR2 from the germline V gene are SQVTM and ANQGSEA. The CDR3 runs to 12 residues. The V and J ends lost 5 bases and 4 bases respectively, with 11 bases between them. The CDR3 region has the DNA TGCAGCGTTATGCATAGCGGAGAGACCCAGTACTTC. As protein: CSVMHSGETQYF.

The chain is built from TRBV19 and TRBJ2-2, with 7 positions matching TRBD2. Trimming took 6 bases from V and 7 from J; bases not matched to a gene: 8. Per the germline V gene, CDR1 is LNHDA and CDR2 is SQIVND (reference sequence). The CDR3 extends over 14 amino acids. In nucleotides, the CDR3 is TGTGCCAGTAGGACGACTAGCTGGGGCGGGGAGCTGTTTTTT. Translation gives CASRTTSWGGELFF.

The genes are TRBV6-2 or TRBV6-3 and TRBJ2-1, with TRBD2 as a possible D gene (6 bases). CDR1 is MNHEY, CDR2 SVGEGT, per germline. The CDR3 length is 14 residues. Trimming stripped 5 bases from V and 1 base from J, with 9 bases between. This CDR3 is CASSPRGSYNEQFF. The CDR3 DNA reads TGTGCCAGCAGTCCCCGGGGGTCCTACAATGAGCAGTTCTTC.

The rearrangement uses TRBV7-2 and TRBJ2-5; possibly TRBD2 for D (6 bases). The CDR3 has 13 amino acids. V was pared by 5 bases and J by 5 bases, with 12 bases between. The V gene's germline CDR1 is SGHTA and CDR2 FQGNSA. CDR3 residues: CASSARREETQYF. As DNA, the CDR3 is TGTGCCAGCAGCGCCAGACGGGAGGAGACCCAGTACTTC. The full variable domain, rest sourced from reference TRBV7-2 and TRBJ2-5, is GAGVSQSPSNKVTEKGKDVELRCDPISGHTALYWYRQSLGQGLEFLIYFQGNSAPDKSGLPSDRFSAERTGGSVSTLTIQRTQQEDSAVYLCASSARREETQYFGPGTRLLVL.

The chain is built from TRBV19 and TRBJ1-1; perhaps TRBD1 as D (5 bases). The germline V and J ends were trimmed by 7 bases and 4 bases, with 19 bases remaining between them. Germline lookup yields CDR1 LNHDA and CDR2 SQIVND (reference sequence). The CDR3 spans 15 residues. Here the CDR3 DNA reads TGTGCCAGTACCCCCCCGACAGACCCAACCACTGAAGCTTTCTTT. This sequence encodes CASTPPTDPTTEAFF.

A single count supports this clone. The chain recombines TRBV18 with TRBJ2-1, with 11 bases identical to TRBD2. Germline-derived CDR1 and CDR2 are KGHSH and LQKENI. Germline trimming cut 6 bases from V and 5 bases from J; bases unmatched to any gene: 6. CDR3 length equals 15 residues. This chain's CDR3 is CASSGLADFHNEQFF. For the CDR3, the DNA is TGTGCCAGCTCGGGACTAGCGGACTTCCACAATGAGCAGTTCTTC.

The chain recombines TRBV27 with TRBJ1-2; 8 bases are a match to TRBD1. From germline, CDR1 is MNHEY and CDR2 SMNVEV (reference sequence). The CDR3 spans 15 residues. The junction had 7 bases not matched to a gene; V was cut back by 6 bases and J by 1 base. As DNA, the CDR3 is TGTGCCAGCAGGGCAGGGGGCGCCCTTAACTATGGCTACACCTTC. This translates into CASRAGGALNYGYTF.